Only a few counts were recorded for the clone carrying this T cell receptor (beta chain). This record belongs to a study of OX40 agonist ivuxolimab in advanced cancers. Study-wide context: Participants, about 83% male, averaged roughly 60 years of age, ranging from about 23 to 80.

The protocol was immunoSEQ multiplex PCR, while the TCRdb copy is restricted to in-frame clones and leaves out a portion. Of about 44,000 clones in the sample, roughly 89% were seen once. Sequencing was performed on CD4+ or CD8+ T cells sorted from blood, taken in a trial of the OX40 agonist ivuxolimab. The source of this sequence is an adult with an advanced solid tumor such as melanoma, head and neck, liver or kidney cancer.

This CDR3 is CASSEVGVGDEAFF. Here the CDR3 DNA reads TGTGCCAGCAGCGAGGTAGGGGTGGGAGATGAAGCTTTCTTT. The J gene is TRBJ1-1, the V gene TRBV5-8; a possible D gene is TRBD1 (5 bases). The V end lost 4 bases, the J end lost 7 bases, and 17 bases lay between the germline ends. The CDR3 extends over 14 amino acids. The germline V gene encodes CDR1 SGHTS and CDR2 YDEGEE.